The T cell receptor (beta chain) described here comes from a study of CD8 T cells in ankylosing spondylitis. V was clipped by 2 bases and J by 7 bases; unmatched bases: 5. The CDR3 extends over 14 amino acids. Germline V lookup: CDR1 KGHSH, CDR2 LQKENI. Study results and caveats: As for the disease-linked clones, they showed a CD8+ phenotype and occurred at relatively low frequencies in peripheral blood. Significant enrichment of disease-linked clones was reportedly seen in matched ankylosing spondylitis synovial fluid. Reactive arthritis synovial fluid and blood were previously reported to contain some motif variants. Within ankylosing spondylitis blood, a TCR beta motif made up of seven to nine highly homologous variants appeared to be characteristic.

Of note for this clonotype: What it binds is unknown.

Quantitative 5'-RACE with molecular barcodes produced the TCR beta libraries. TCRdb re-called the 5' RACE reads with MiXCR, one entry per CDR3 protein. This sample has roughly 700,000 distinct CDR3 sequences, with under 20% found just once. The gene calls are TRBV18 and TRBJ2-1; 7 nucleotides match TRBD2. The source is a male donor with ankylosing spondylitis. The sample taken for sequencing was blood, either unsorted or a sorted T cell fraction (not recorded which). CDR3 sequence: CASSPGGRGNEQFF. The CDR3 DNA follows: TGTGCCAGCTCACCAGGCGGGAGAGGAAATGAGCAGTTCTTC. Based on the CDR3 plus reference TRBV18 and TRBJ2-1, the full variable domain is NAGVMQNPRHLVRRRGQEARLRCSPMKGHSHVYWYRQLPEEGLKFMVYLQKENIIDESGMPKERFSAEFPKEGPSILRIQQVVRGDSAAYFCASSPGGRGNEQFFGPGTRLTVL.